These T cell receptor beta chains were read from a single sample in a study of T cell changes during pregnancy in multiple sclerosis. The assay was immunoSEQ multiplex PCR, and TCRdb's table has in-frame clones only and misses some. The data show fewer than 75,000 clones, with more than 85% seen just once and more than 1.4% held by the top ten. Sequenced here: peripheral blood, sampled in the second trimester of pregnancy. These receptor sequences come from a female donor with multiple sclerosis, enrolled in a pregnancy study. CDR3s include the opening cysteine and the closing phenylalanine or tryptophan. The order of the fields is D gene, J gene, V gene, clone size, CDR3 DNA, CDR3 protein. The D gene is left open where the match is weak. Expanded clones are given a class, and other clones once, few, many or no size at all.

d_call: TRBD2; j_call: TRBJ2-3; v_call: TRBV10-3; clone_size: NA; cdr3_nt: TGTGCCATCAGTGCGACGCCTAGCGGGGCTTTCACAGATACGCAGTATTTT; cdr3_aa: CAISATPSGAFTDTQYF
d_call: TRBD1; j_call: TRBJ1-1; v_call: TRBV11-2; clone_size: once; cdr3_nt: TGTGCCAGCAGCCAACCGGGACAGAAGGACACTGAAGCTTTCTTT; cdr3_aa: CASSQPGQKDTEAFF
d_call: TRBD1; j_call: TRBJ1-2; v_call: TRBV10-2; clone_size: NA; cdr3_nt: TGCGCCAGCAGTGAGTTCACAGGGGGTGGCTACACCTTC; cdr3_aa: CASSEFTGGGYTF
d_call: TRBD1; j_call: TRBJ1-5; v_call: TRBV5-5; clone_size: NA; cdr3_nt: TGTGCCAGCAGCTTTGGGACAGGGGGTCCCAATCAGCCCCAGCATTTT; cdr3_aa: CASSFGTGGPNQPQHF
d_call: NA; j_call: TRBJ2-3; v_call: TRBV29-1; clone_size: NA; cdr3_nt: TGCAGCGTTGAAGAGGACAAGGACACAGATACGCAGTATTTT; cdr3_aa: CSVEEDKDTDTQYF
d_call: NA; j_call: TRBJ1-1; v_call: TRBV10-3; clone_size: few; cdr3_nt: TGTGCCATCGAGACGGGGGTCGGTGAAGCTTTCTTT; cdr3_aa: CAIETGVGEAFF
d_call: TRBD2; j_call: TRBJ2-7; v_call: TRBV5-1; clone_size: NA; cdr3_nt: TGCGCCAGCAGCTTAGAGGGAGGGATCTACGAGCAGTACTTC; cdr3_aa: CASSLEGGIYEQYF
d_call: TRBD2; j_call: TRBJ2-1; v_call: TRBV11-2; clone_size: NA; cdr3_nt: TGTGCCAGCAGCACCAGAAGCGGGGGGATTTACAATGAGCAGTTCTTC; cdr3_aa: CASSTRSGGIYNEQFF
d_call: NA; j_call: TRBJ1-2; v_call: TRBV7-2; clone_size: NA; cdr3_nt: TGTGCCAGCAGCCTAAGGGAGAAGATCCCTAGTGGCTACACCTTC; cdr3_aa: CASSLREKIPSGYTF
d_call: NA; j_call: TRBJ2-3; v_call: TRBV5-1; clone_size: NA; cdr3_nt: TGCGCCAGCAGCTTGAGCCTGACTAGCACAGATACGCAGTATTTT; cdr3_aa: CASSLSLTSTDTQYF
d_call: TRBD1; j_call: TRBJ1-2; v_call: TRBV7-2; clone_size: NA; cdr3_nt: TGTGCCAGCAGGACCGGGACAGGGCCTCTCTCAGGTGGCTACACCTTC; cdr3_aa: CASRTGTGPLSGGYTF
d_call: NA; j_call: TRBJ1-3; v_call: TRBV7-2; clone_size: NA; cdr3_nt: TGTGCCAGCAGCTTAGTTCGGGCTGGAAACACCATATATTTT; cdr3_aa: CASSLVRAGNTIYF
d_call: TRBD1; j_call: TRBJ2-5; v_call: TRBV11-3; clone_size: NA; cdr3_nt: TGTGCCAGCAGCCCTGGACAGGGGTCCACAGAGACCCAGTACTTC; cdr3_aa: CASSPGQGSTETQYF
d_call: NA; j_call: TRBJ1-2; v_call: TRBV7-3; clone_size: NA; cdr3_nt: TGTGCCAGCAGCTTAACTTATAAGGGGCCTGGCTACACCTTC; cdr3_aa: CASSLTYKGPGYTF
d_call: TRBD1; j_call: TRBJ1-2; v_call: TRBV19; clone_size: NA; cdr3_nt: TGTGCCAGTAGTATAGGGACAGGGGATGGCTACACCTTC; cdr3_aa: CASSIGTGDGYTF
d_call: TRBD1; j_call: TRBJ2-7; v_call: TRBV10-2; clone_size: NA; cdr3_nt: TGCGCCAGCAGTGAGTCACAGGGGGCCGACGAGCAGTACTTC; cdr3_aa: CASSESQGADEQYF
d_call: TRBD1; j_call: TRBJ2-1; v_call: TRBV30; clone_size: NA; cdr3_nt: TGTGCCTGGAGTGCTCTAAGACAGGGAGCTACCTACAATGAGCAGTTCTTC; cdr3_aa: CAWSALRQGATYNEQFF